This T cell receptor (beta chain) comes out of a study of T-cell reconstitution after alpha-beta-depleted transplantation in children. This clonotype has just a few counts. This CDR3 comprises 14 residues. Looked up from germline, CDR1 is SEHNR and CDR2 is FQNEAQ (reference sequence). V shed 7 bases, J shed 9 bases, and the junction held 4 bases outside the gene matches. The authors prepared the TCRbeta library with unique molecular identifiers. TCRdb ran MiXCR on the PCR reads and lists one entry per CDR3 protein. The table has 900,000 or so distinct CDR3 sequences, approximately 15% seen once. The receptor comes from a male patient aged 5 to 17 who had a stem cell transplant for acute lymphoblastic leukemia, so the T cells may come from the graft donor. The chain uses TRBV7-9 and TRBJ1-6; the match to TRBD1 covers 12 bases. Here the sequenced sample was PBMCs, mostly from graft donor cells, taken 360 days after TCRalphabeta/CD19-depleted stem cell transplant. The DNA of the CDR3 is TGTGCCAGCACGCCGGGACAGGGGGCTTCACCCCTCCACTTT. Protein sequence: CASTPGQGASPLHF.